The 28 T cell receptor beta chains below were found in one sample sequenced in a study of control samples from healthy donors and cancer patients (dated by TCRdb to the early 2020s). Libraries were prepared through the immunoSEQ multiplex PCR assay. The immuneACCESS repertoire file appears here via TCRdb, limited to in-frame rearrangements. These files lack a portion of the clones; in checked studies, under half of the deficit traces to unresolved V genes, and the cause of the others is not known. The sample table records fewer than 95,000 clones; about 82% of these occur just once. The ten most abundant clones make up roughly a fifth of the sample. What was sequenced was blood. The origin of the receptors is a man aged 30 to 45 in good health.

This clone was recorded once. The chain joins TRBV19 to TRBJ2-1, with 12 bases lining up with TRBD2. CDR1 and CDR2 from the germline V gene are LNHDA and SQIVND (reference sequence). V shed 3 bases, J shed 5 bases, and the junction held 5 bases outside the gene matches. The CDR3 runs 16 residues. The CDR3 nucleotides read TGTGCCAGTAGTATTATAGGACTAGCGGGGCACAATGAGCAGTTCTTC. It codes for CASSIIGLAGHNEQFF.

CDR3 protein: CASSPGGGQGLMNTEAFF. CDR3 nucleotides: TGTGCCAGCAGCCCTGGCGGGGGACAGGGACTTATGAACACTGAAGCTTTCTTT. This chain connects TRBV5-4 to TRBJ1-1; TRBD1 matches at 9 bases. This CDR3 comprises 18 residues. Germline trimming cut 4 bases from V and 0 bases from J; bases unmatched to any gene: 13. Germline V gives CDR1 SGHNT, CDR2 YYREEE (reference sequence).

The CDR3 nucleotides read TGCGCCAGCACCCCCTCGGGAGCCACTGAAGCTTTCTTT. Residues: CASTPSGATEAFF. The V and J genes are TRBV5-1 and TRBJ1-1; D not resolved. The CDR3 covers 13 residues. Per germline, CDR1 SGHRS and CDR2 YFSETQ. Trimming removed 6 bases at V and 4 bases at J, with 13 bases between.

Here the CDR3 reads CATTPNPGYYGYTF. The CDR3 DNA sequence: TGCGCCACGACGCCCAACCCGGGGTACTATGGCTACACCTTC. This sequence joins TRBV5-1 and TRBJ1-2; no clear D gene. CDR1 and CDR2 (germline): SGHRS, YFSETQ. The CDR3 is 14 residues long. V shed 9 bases and J shed 3 bases, with 18 bases lying between them.

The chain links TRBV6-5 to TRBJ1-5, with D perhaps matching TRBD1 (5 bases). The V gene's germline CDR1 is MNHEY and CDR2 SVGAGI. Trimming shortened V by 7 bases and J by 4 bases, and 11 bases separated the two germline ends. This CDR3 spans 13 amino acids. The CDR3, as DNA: TGTGCCAGCACCGGCAGGGCGAATCAGCCCCAGCATTTT. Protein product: CASTGRANQPQHF.

The chain's CDR3 is CAIRGETGGSNEQFF. CDR3 sequence (DNA): TGTGCCATCAGGGGCGAGACAGGGGGGTCCAATGAGCAGTTCTTC. This rearrangement joins TRBV10-3 to TRBJ2-1; 9 positions match TRBD1. Germline-derived CDR1 and CDR2 are ENHRY and SYGVKD. The length of the CDR3 is 15 residues. V shed 6 bases, J shed 6 bases, and the junction held 9 bases outside the gene matches.

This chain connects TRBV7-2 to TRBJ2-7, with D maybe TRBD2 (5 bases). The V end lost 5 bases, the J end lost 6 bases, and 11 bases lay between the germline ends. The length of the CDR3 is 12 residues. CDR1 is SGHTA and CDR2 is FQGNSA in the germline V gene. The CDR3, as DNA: TGTGCCAGCAGCCAGGACTTCCTCGAGCAGTACTTC. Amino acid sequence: CASSQDFLEQYF.

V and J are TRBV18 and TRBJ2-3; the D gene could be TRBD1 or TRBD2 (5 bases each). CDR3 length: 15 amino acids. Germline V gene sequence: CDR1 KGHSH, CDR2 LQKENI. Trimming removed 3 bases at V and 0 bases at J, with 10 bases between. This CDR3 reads CASSPGVPSTDTQYF. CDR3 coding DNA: TGTGCCAGCTCACCGGGGGTTCCTAGCACAGATACGCAGTATTTT.

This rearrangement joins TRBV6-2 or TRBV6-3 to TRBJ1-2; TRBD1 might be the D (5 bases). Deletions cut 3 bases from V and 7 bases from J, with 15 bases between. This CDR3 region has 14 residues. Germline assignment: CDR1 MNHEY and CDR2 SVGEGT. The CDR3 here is CASSYPVQGGGYTF. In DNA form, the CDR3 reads TGTGCCAGCAGTTATCCGGTGCAGGGAGGTGGCTACACCTTC.

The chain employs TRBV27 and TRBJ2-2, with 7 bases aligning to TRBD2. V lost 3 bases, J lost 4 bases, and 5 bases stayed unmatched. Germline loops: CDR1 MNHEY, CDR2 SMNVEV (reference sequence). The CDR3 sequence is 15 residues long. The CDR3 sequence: CASSFSGEGTGELFF. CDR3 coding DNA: TGTGCCAGCAGTTTCAGCGGGGAGGGCACCGGGGAGCTGTTTTTT.

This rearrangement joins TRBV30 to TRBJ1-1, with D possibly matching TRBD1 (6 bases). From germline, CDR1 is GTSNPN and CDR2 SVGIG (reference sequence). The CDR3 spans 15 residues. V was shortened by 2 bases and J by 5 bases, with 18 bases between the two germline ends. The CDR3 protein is CAWSPGVVSVTEAFF. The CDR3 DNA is TGTGCCTGGAGTCCAGGGGTGGTGTCGGTGACTGAAGCTTTCTTT.

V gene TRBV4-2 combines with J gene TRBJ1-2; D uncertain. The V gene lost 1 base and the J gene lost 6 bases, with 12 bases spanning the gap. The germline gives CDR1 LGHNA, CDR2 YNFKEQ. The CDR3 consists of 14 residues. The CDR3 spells CASSQVVTEDGYTF. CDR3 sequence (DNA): TGTGCCAGCAGCCAAGTAGTTACGGAGGATGGCTACACCTTC.

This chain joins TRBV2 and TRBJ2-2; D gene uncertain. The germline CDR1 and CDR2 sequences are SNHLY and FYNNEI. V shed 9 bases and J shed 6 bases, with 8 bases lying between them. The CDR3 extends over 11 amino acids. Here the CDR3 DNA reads TGTGCCAGTTCCTTGGCCGGGGAGCTGTTTTTT. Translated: CASSLAGELFF.

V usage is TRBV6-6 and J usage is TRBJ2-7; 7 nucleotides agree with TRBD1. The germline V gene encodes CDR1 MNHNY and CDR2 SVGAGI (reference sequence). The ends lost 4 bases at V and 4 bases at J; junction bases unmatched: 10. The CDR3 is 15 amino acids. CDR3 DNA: TGTGCCAGCAGTTTGAAACAGGGGTACGGGTACGAGCAGTACTTC. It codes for CASSLKQGYGYEQYF.

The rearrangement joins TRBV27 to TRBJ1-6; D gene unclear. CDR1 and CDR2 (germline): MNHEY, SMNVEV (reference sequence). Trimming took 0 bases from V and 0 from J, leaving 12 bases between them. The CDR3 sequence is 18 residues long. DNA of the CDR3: TGTGCCAGCAGTTTATCGCGGCGGGAGAGCTCCTATAATTCACCCCTCCACTTT. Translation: CASSLSRRESSYNSPLHF.

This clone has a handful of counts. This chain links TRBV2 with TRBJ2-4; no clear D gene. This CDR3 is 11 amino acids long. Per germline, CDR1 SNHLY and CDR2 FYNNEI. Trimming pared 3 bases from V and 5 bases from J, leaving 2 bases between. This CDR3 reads CASSDQNIQYF. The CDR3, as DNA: TGTGCCAGCAGTGACCAAAACATTCAGTACTTC.

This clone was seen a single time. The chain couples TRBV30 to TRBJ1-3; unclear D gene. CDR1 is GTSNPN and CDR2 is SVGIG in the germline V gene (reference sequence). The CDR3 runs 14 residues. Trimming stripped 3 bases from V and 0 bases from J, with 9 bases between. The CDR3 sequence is CAWSQEISGNTIYF. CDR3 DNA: TGTGCCTGGAGCCAGGAAATCTCTGGAAACACCATATATTTT.

CDR3 residues: CASSLLGGASTEAFF. The CDR3 DNA reads TGTGCCAGCAGCTTGCTCGGGGGGGCTAGCACTGAAGCTTTCTTT. V gene TRBV5-6 combines with J gene TRBJ1-1, with D tentatively TRBD1 (6 bases). The CDR3 contains 15 residues. Per germline, CDR1 SGHDT and CDR2 YYEEEE. The ends were cut back, 1 base at V and 4 bases at J, with 14 bases in the middle.

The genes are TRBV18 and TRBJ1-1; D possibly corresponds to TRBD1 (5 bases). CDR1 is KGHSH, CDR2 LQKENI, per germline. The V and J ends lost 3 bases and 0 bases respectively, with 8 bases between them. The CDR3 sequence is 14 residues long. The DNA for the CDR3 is TGTGCCAGCTCACCCGGCAGGGTGAACACTGAAGCTTTCTTT. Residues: CASSPGRVNTEAFF.

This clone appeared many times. As DNA, the CDR3 is TGTGCCAGCAGCTATCAAAGGGGTCTAGACGAGCAGTACTTC. Translated, it gives CASSYQRGLDEQYF. V and J are TRBV7-9 and TRBJ2-7, with D possibly matching TRBD1 (5 bases). Germline CDR1 reads SEHNR; CDR2 reads FQNEAQ (reference sequence). Trimming stripped 4 bases from V and 5 bases from J, with 15 bases between. This CDR3 spans 14 amino acids.

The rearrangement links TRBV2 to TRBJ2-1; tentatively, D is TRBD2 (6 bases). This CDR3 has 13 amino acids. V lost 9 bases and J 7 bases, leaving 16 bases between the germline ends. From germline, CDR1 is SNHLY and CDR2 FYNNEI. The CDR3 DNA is TGTGCCAGTAAAAGCCTAGCGAAAAATGAGCAGTTCTTC. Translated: CASKSLAKNEQFF.

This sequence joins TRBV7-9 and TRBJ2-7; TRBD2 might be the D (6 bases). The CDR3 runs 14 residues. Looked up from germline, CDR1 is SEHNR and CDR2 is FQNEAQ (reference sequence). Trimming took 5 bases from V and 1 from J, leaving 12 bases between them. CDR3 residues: CASSPMGGSYEQYF. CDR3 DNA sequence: TGTGCCAGCAGCCCCATGGGAGGTTCCTACGAGCAGTACTTC.

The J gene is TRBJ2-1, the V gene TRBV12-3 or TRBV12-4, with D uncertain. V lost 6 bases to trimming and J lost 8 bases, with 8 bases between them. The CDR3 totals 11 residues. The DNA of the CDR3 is TGTGCCAGCAGAAACACAGATGAGCAGTTCTTC. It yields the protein CASRNTDEQFF.

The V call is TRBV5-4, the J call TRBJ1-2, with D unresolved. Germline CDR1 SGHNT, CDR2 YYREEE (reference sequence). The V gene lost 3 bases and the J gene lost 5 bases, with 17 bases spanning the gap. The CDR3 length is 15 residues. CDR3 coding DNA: TGTGCCAGCAGCTCGGGCGGCAGGTCAGATTATGGCTACACCTTC. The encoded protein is CASSSGGRSDYGYTF. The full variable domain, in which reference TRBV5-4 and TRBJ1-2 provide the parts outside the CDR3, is ETGVTQSPTHLIKTRGQQVTLRCSSQSGHNTVSWYQQALGQGPQFIFQYYREEENGRGNFPPRFSGLQFPNYSSELNVNALELDDSALYLCASSSGGRSDYGYTFGSGTRLTVV.

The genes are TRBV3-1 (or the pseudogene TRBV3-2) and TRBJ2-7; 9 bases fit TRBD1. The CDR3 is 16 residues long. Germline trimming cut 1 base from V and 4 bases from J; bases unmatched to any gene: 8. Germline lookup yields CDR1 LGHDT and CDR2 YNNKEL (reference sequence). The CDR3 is CASSQGGIGQGYEQYF. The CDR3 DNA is TGTGCCAGCAGCCAAGGCGGGATAGGACAGGGGTACGAGCAGTACTTC.

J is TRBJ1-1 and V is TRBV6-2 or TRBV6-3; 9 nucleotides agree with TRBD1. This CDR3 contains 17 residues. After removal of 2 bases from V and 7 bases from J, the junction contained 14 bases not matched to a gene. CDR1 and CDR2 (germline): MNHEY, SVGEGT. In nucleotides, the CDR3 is TGTGCCAGCAGTTACCGAAATCGGGGGACAGGGACCTTTGAAGCTTTCTTT. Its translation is CASSYRNRGTGTFEAFF.

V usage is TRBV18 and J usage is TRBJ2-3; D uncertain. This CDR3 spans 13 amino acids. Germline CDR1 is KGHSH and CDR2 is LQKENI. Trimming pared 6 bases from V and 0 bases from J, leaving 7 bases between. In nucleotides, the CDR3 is TGTGCCAGCTCCAGAGAAAGCACAGATACGCAGTATTTT. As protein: CASSRESTDTQYF.

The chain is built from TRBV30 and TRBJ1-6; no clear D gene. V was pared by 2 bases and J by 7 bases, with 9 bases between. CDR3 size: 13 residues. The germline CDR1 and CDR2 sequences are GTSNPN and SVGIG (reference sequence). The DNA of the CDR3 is TGTGCCTGGAGTAACGGGGTCAATTCACCCCTCCACTTT. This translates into CAWSNGVNSPLHF.